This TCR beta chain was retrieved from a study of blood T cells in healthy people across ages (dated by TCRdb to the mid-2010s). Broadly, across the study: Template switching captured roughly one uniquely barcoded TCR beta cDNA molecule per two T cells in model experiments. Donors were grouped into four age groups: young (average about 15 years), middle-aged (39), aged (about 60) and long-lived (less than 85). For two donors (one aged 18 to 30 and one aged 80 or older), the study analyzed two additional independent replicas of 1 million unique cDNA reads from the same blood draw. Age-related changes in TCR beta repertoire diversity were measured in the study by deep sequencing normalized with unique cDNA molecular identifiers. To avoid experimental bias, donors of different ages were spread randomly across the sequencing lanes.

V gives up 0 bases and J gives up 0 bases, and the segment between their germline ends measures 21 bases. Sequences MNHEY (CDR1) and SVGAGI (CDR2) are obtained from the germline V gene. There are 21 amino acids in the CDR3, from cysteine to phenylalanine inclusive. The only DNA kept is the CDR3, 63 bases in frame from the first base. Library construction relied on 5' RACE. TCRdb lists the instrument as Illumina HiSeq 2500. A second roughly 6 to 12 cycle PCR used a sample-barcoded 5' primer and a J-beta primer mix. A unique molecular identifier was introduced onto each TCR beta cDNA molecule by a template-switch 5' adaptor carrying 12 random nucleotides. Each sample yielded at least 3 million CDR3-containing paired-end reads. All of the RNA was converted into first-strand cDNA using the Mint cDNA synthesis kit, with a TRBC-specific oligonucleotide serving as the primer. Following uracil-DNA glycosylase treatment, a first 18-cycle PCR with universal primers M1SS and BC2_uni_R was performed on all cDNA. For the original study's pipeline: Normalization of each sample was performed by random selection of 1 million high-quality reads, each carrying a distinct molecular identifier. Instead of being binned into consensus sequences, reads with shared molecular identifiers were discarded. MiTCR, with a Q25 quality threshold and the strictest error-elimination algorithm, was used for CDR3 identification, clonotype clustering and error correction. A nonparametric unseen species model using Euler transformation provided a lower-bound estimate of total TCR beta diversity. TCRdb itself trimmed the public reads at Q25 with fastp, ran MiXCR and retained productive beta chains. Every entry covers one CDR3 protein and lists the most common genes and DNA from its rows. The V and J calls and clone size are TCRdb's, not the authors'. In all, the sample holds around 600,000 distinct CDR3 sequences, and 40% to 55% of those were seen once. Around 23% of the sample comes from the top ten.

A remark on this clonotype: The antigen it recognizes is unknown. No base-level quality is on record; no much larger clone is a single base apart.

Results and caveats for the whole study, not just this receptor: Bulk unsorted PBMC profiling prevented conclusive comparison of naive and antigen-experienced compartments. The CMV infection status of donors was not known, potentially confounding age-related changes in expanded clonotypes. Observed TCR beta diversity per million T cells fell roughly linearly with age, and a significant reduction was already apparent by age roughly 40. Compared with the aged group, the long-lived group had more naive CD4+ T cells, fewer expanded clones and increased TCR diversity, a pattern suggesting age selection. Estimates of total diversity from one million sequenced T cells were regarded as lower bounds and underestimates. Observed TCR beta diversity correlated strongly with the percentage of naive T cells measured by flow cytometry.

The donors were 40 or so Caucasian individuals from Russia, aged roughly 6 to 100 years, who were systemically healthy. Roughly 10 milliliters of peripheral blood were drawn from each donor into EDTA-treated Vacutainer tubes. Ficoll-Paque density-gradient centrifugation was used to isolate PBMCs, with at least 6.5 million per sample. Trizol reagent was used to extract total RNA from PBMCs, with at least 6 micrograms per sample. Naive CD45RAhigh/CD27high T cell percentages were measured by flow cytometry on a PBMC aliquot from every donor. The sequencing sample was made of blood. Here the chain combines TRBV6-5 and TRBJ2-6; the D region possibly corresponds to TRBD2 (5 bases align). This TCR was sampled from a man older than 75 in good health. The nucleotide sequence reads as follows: TGTGCCAGCAGTTACTCGATCCTTCGGACGGGGATCTCCTCTGGGGCCAACGTCCTGACTTTC. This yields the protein CASSYSILRTGISSGANVLTF.